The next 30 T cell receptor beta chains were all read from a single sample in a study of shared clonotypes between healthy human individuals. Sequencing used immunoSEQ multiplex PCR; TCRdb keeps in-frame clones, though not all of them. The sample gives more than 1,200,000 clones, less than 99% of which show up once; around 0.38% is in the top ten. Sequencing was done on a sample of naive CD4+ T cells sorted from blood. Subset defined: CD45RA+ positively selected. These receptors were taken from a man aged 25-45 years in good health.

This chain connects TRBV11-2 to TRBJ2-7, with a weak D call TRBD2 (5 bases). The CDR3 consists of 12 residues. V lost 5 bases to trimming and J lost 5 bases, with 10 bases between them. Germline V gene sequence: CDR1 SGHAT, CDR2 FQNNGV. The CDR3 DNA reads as TGTGCCAGCAGCATTAGCGACCACGAGCAGTACTTC. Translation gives CASSISDHEQYF.

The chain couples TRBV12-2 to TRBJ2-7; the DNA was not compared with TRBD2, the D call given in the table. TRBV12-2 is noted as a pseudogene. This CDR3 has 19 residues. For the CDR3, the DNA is TGTGCAAGTCGCTTAGCCCTAACTGGACTAGCGGGAGAGAGTTACGAGCAGTACTTC. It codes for CASRLALTGLAGESYEQYF.

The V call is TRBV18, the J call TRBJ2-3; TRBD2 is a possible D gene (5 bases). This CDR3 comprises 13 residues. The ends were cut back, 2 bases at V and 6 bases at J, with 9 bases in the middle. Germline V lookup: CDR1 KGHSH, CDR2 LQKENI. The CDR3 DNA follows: TGTGCCAGCTCACCAGCGGGTTCCGATACGCAGTATTTT. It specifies CASSPAGSDTQYF.

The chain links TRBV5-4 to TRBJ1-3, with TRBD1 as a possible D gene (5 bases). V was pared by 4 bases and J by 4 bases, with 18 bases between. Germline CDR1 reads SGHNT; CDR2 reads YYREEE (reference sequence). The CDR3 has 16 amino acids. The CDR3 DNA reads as TGTGCCAGCAGCCTGCCCCAGGCGGGGACCGGAAACACCATATATTTT. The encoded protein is CASSLPQAGTGNTIYF. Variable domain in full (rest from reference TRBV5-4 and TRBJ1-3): ETGVTQSPTHLIKTRGQQVTLRCSSQSGHNTVSWYQQALGQGPQFIFQYYREEENGRGNFPPRFSGLQFPNYSSELNVNALELDDSALYLCASSLPQAGTGNTIYFGEGSWLTVV.

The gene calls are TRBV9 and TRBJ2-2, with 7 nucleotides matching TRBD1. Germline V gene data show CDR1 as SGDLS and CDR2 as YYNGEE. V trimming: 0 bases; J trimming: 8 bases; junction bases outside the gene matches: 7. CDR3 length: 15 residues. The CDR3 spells CASSVVRQGFGELFF. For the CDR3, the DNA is TGTGCCAGCAGCGTAGTCCGACAGGGTTTTGGGGAGCTGTTTTTT.

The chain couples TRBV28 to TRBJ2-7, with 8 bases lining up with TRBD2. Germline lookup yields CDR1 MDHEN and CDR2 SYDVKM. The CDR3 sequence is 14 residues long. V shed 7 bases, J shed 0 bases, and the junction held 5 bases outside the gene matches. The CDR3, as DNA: TGTGCCAGCACGGGGGGGTGGAGCTCCTACGAGCAGTACTTC. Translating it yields CASTGGWSSYEQYF.

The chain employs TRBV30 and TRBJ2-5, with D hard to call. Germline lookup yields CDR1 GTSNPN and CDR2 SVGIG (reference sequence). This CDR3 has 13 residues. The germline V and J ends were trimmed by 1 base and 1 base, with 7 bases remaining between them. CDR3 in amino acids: CAWSGVTQETQYF. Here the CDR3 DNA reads TGTGCCTGGAGTGGAGTTACCCAAGAGACCCAGTACTTC.

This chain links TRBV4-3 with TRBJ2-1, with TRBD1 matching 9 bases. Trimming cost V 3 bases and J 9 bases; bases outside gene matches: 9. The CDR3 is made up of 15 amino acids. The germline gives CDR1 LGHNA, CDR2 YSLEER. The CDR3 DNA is TGCGCCAGCAGCCAGCTGGGACAGGGTAGGAGTGAGCAGTTCTTC. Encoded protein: CASSQLGQGRSEQFF.

In DNA form, the CDR3 reads TGTGCCAGCAGTCGGCGGACAGGGAGGGAGACCCAGTACTTC. This encodes CASSRRTGRETQYF. This sequence joins TRBV27 and TRBJ2-5, with 8 positions matching TRBD1. The ends lost 5 bases at V and 5 bases at J; junction bases unmatched: 7. Germline V lookup: CDR1 MNHEY, CDR2 SMNVEV (reference sequence). This CDR3 spans 14 amino acids.

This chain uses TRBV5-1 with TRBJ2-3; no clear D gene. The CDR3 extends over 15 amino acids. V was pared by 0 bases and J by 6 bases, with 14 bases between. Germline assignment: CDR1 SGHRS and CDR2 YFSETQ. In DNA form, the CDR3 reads TGCGCCAGCAGCTTGGCCCCCCCACCTGCGGATACGCAGTATTTT. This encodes CASSLAPPPADTQYF.

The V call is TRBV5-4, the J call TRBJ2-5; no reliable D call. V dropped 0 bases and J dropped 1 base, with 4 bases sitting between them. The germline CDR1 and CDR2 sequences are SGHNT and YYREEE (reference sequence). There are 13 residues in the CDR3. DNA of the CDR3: TGTGCCAGCAGCTTGGTGTCCCAAGAGACCCAGTACTTC. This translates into CASSLVSQETQYF.

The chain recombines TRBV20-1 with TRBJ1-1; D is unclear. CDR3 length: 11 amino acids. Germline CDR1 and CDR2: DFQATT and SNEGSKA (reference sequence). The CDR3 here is CRSTWNTEAFF. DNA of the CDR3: TGCAGGTCCACATGGAACACTGAAGCTTTCTTT.

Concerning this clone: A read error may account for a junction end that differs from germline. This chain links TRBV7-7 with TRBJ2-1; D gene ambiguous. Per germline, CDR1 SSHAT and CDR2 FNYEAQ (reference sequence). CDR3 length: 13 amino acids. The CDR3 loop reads CASSPSSNNEQFF. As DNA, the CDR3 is TGTGCTAGCAGCCCCTCTTCTAACAATGAGCAGTTCTTC.

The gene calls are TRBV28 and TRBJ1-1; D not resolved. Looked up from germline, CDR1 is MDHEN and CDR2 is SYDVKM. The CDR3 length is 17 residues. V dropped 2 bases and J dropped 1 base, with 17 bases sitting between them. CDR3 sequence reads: CASSLPRETRQNTEAFF. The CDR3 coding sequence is TGTGCCAGCAGTTTACCCAGAGAGACAAGACAGAACACTGAAGCTTTCTTT.

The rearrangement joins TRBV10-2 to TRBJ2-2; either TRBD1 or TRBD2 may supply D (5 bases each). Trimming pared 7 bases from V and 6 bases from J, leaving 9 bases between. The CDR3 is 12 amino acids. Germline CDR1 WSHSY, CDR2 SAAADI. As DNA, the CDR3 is TGCGCCAGCAATCGAGGGGCCGGGGAGCTGTTTTTT. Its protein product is CASNRGAGELFF.

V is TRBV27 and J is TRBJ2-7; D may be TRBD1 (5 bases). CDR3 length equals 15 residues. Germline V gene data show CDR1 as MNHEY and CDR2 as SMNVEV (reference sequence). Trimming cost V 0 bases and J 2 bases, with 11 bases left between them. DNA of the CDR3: TGTGCCAGCAGTTTATCCTACGACAGCCCCTACGAGCAGTACTTC. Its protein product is CASSLSYDSPYEQYF.

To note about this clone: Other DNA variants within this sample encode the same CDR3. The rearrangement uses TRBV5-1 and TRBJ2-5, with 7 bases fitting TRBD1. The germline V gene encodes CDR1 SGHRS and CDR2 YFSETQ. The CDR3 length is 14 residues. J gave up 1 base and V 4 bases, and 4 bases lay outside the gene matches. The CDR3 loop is CASSAGTVQETQYF. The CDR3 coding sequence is TGCGCCAGCAGCGCAGGGACAGTCCAAGAGACCCAGTACTTC.

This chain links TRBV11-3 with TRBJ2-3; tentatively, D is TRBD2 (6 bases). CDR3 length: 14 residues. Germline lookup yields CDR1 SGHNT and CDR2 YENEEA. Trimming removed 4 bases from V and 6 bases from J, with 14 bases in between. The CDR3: CASSSGEKGDTQYF. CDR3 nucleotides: TGTGCCAGCAGCTCGGGGGAGAAGGGTGATACGCAGTATTTT.

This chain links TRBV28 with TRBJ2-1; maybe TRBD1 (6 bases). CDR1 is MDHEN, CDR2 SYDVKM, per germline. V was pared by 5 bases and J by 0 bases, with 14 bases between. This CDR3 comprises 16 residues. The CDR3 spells CASSPNYRASYNEQFF. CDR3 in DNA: TGTGCCAGCAGTCCCAACTACAGGGCCTCCTACAATGAGCAGTTCTTC.

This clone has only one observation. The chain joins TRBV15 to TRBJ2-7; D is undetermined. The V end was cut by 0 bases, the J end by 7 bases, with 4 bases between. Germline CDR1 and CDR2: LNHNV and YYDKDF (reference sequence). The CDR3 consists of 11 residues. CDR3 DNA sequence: TGTGCCACCAGCAGAGAGAAGGAGCAGTACTTC. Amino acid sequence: CATSREKEQYF.

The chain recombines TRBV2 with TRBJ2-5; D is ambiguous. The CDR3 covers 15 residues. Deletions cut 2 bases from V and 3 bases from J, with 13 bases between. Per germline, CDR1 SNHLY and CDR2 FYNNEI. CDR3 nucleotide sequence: TGTGCCAGCAGTGAATCCGCTCCTCGGGAAGAGACCCAGTACTTC. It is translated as CASSESAPREETQYF.

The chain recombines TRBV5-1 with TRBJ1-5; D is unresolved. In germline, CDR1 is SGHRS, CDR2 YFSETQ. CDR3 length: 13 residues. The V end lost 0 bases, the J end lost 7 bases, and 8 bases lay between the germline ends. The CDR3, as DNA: TGCGCCAGCAGCTTGGTTTCGGGGCAGCCCCAGCATTTT. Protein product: CASSLVSGQPQHF.

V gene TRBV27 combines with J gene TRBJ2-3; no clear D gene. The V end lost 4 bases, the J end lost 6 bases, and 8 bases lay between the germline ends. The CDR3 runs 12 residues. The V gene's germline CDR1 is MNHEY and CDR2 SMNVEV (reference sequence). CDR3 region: CASSSLSDTQYF. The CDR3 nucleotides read TGTGCCAGCAGTTCCCTATCGGATACGCAGTATTTT.

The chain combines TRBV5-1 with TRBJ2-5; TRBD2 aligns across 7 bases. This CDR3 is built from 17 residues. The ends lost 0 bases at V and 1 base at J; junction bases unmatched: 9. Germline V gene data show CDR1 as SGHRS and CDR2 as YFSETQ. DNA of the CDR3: TGCGCCAGCAGCTTGGGTAGTAGCGGGCTCGGCCAAGAGACCCAGTACTTC. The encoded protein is CASSLGSSGLGQETQYF.

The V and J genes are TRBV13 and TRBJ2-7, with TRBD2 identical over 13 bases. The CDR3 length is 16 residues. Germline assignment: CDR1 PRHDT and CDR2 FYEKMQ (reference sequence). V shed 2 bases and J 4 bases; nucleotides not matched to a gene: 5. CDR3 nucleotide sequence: TGTGCCAGCAGCTTATCGACTAGCGGGAGGAGGTACGAGCAGTACTTC. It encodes CASSLSTSGRRYEQYF.

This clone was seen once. CDR3 amino acids: CATLFSGGGSTEAFF. The DNA of the CDR3 is TGTGCCACCCTCTTTTCGGGGGGCGGAAGCACTGAAGCTTTCTTT. V is TRBV18 and J is TRBJ1-1; D is possibly TRBD1 (6 bases). Germline V CDR1 and CDR2: KGHSH, LQKENI. The length of the CDR3 is 15 residues. V was trimmed by 10 bases and J by 4 bases, leaving 22 bases between them.

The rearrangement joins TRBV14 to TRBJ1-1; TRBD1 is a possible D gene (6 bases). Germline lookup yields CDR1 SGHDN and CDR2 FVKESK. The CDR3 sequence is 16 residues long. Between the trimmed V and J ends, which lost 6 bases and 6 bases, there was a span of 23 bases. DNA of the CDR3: TGTGCCAGCAGACCTAGACAGGACTTGAACTACCCTGAAGCTTTCTTT. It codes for CASRPRQDLNYPEAFF.

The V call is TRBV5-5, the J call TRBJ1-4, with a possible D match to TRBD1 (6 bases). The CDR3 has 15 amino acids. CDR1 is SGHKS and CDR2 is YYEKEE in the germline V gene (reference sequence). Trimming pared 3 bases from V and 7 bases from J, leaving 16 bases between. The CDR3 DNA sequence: TGTGCCAGCAGCTGGGGAGCGACAGGAGGTGAAAAACTGTTTTTT. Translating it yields CASSWGATGGEKLFF.

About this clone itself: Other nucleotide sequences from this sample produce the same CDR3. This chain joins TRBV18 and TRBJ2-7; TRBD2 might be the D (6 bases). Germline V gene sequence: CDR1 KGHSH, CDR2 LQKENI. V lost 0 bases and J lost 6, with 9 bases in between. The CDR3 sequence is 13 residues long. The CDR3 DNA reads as TGTGCCAGCTCACCACCCGGAGCGGGCGAGCAGTACTTC. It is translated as CASSPPGAGEQYF.

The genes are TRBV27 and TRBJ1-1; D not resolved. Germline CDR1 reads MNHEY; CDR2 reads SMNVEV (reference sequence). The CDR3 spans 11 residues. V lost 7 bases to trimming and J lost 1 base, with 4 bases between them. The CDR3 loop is CASIRNTEAFF. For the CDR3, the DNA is TGTGCCAGCATCAGGAACACTGAAGCTTTCTTT.